These 22 T cell receptor beta chains came from one sample sequenced in a study of graft-versus-host responses after intestinal transplantation. Sequencing was performed with immunoSEQ multiplex PCR; in TCRdb, only in-frame clones are kept and a portion is missing. The table lists 40,000 or so clones, approximately 93% of them singletons. Here the sequenced sample was PBMCs, taken approximately 740 days after intestinal transplantation. The receptors derive from a human patient who received an intestinal transplant, so some T cells may come from the graft donor.

The rearrangement links TRBV11-2 to TRBJ1-1; tentatively, D is TRBD1 (5 bases). The V gene's germline CDR1 is SGHAT and CDR2 FQNNGV. The CDR3 runs 15 residues. V was clipped by 3 bases and J by 1 base, with 12 bases between them. CDR3 amino acids: CASSFQMTANTEAFF. CDR3 DNA sequence: TGTGCCAGCAGCTTTCAAATGACAGCGAACACTGAAGCTTTCTTT. The complete variable domain, with remaining parts taken from reference TRBV11-2 and TRBJ1-1, reads EAGVAQSPRYKIIEKRQSVAFWCNPISGHATLYWYQQILGQGPKLLIQFQNNGVVDDSQLPKDRFSAERLKGVDSTLKIQPAKLEDSAVYLCASSFQMTANTEAFFGQGTRLTVV.

The chain uses TRBV4-1 and TRBJ1-6; the D is unclear. Germline-derived CDR1 and CDR2 are MGHRA and YSYEKL. V was cut by 0 bases and J by 7 bases, with 10 bases left in between. The CDR3 totals 15 residues. The CDR3 protein is CASSQDFDINSPLHF. The CDR3 DNA reads TGCGCCAGCAGCCAAGATTTCGATATCAATTCACCCCTCCACTTT.

CDR3 protein: CASNLSPGGGSMGLFF. DNA for the CDR3: TGCGCCAGCAATCTGTCCCCCGGAGGGGGAAGCATGGGACTGTTTTTT. V and J are TRBV5-1 and TRBJ1-4; D possibly corresponds to TRBD1 (6 bases). The ends were cut back, 6 bases at V and 13 bases at J, with 28 bases in the middle. Germline V gene sequence: CDR1 SGHRS, CDR2 YFSETQ. There are 16 residues in the CDR3. Full variable domain (rest looked up from reference TRBV5-1 and TRBJ1-4): KAGVTQTPRYLIKTRGQQVTLSCSPISGHRSVSWYQQTPGQGLQFLFEYFSETQRNKGNFPGRFSGRQFSNSRSEMNVSTLELGDSALYLCASNLSPGGGSMGLFFGSGTQLSVL.

The V gene is TRBV5-1, the J gene TRBJ2-5; TRBD1 aligns across 7 bases. CDR3 length: 14 residues. The germline gives CDR1 SGHRS, CDR2 YFSETQ. The V and J ends lost 3 bases and 2 bases, in that order; junction bases with no gene match: 4. In nucleotides, the CDR3 is TGCGCCAGCAGCTCGGGGACAGCACAAGAGACCCAGTACTTC. Translated, it gives CASSSGTAQETQYF.

Only one count was recorded for this clone. The CDR3 region is CASSPPKLPYNEQFF. Here the CDR3 DNA reads TGTGCCAGCTCACCACCCAAGCTCCCCTACAATGAGCAGTTCTTC. V is TRBV18 and J is TRBJ2-1; D remains unclear. The germline V and J ends were trimmed by 0 bases and 2 bases, with 8 bases remaining between them. The CDR3 is 15 residues long. The germline CDR1 and CDR2 sequences are KGHSH and LQKENI.

The chain couples TRBV19 to TRBJ2-2; D not certain. Per germline, CDR1 LNHDA and CDR2 SQIVND (reference sequence). This CDR3 is built from 14 residues. V was shortened by 3 bases and J by 4 bases, with 9 bases between the two germline ends. CDR3 sequence reads: CASSIQTVTGELFF. In DNA form, the CDR3 reads TGTGCCAGTAGTATCCAGACCGTCACCGGGGAGCTGTTTTTT.

V and J are TRBV14 and TRBJ2-7, with D possibly matching TRBD2 (5 bases). V shed 0 bases and J shed 10 bases, with 13 bases lying between them. This CDR3 has 13 amino acids. Germline V lookup: CDR1 SGHDN, CDR2 FVKESK. CDR3 coding DNA: TGTGCCAGCAGCCAAGAATGGCGGGTTTTACAGTACTTC. Protein product: CASSQEWRVLQYF.

The chain carries TRBV20-1 and TRBJ2-3, with a weak D call TRBD2 (5 bases). The CDR3 length is 11 residues. V shed 6 bases and J shed 6 bases, with 10 bases lying between them. The germline CDR1 and CDR2 sequences are DFQATT and SNEGSKA (reference sequence). The CDR3 spells CSAPSGDTQYF. CDR3 nucleotide sequence: TGCAGTGCCCCCTCGGGGGATACGCAGTATTTT.

The CDR3 loop is CASSFTGNTEAFF. CDR3 sequence (DNA): TGTGCCAGCAGCTTTACCGGGAACACTGAAGCTTTCTTT. The V call is TRBV11-3, the J call TRBJ1-1; D call uncertain. This CDR3 spans 13 amino acids. The germline V and J ends were trimmed by 3 bases and 1 base, with 6 bases remaining between them. Germline V gene lookup returns CDR1 SGHNT and CDR2 YENEEA.

The chain uses TRBV2 and TRBJ1-2; the D is unclear. From germline, CDR1 is SNHLY and CDR2 FYNNEI. The CDR3 covers 13 residues. The ends were cut back, 6 bases at V and 4 bases at J, with 12 bases in the middle. The CDR3 here is CASSPSPTYGYTF. As DNA, the CDR3 is TGTGCCAGCAGCCCTTCCCCCACCTATGGCTACACCTTC.

This chain links TRBV5-1 with TRBJ1-3; D uncertain. CDR3 length equals 14 residues. Germline values: CDR1 SGHRS, CDR2 YFSETQ. The V gene lost 5 bases and the J gene lost 1 base, with 10 bases spanning the gap. The CDR3 DNA reads as TGCGCCAGCAGTGACACGGAGTCTGGAAACACCATATATTTT. This encodes CASSDTESGNTIYF. Full variable domain (outside the CDR3, taken from reference TRBV5-1 and TRBJ1-3): KAGVTQTPRYLIKTRGQQVTLSCSPISGHRSVSWYQQTPGQGLQFLFEYFSETQRNKGNFPGRFSGRQFSNSRSEMNVSTLELGDSALYLCASSDTESGNTIYFGEGSWLTVV.

This clone was detected once. The chain couples TRBV19 to TRBJ1-1; D gene ambiguous. CDR1 is LNHDA and CDR2 is SQIVND in the germline V gene (reference sequence). The CDR3 covers 13 residues. V lost 2 bases and J lost 1, with 5 bases in between. CDR3 sequence reads: CASSISANTEAFF. CDR3 nucleotide sequence: TGTGCCAGTAGTATAAGTGCGAACACTGAAGCTTTCTTT. The complete variable domain, with remaining parts taken from reference TRBV19 and TRBJ1-1, reads DGGITQSPKYLFRKEGQNVTLSCEQNLNHDAMYWYRQDPGQGLRLIYYSQIVNDFQKGDIAEGYSVSREKKESFPLTVTSAQKNPTAFYLCASSISANTEAFFGQGTRLTVV.

The gene calls are TRBV10-3 and TRBJ1-5; D possibly corresponds to TRBD1 (5 bases). CDR1 and CDR2 from the germline V gene are ENHRY and SYGVKD. V was clipped by 5 bases and J by 9 bases, with 14 bases between them. The CDR3 has 13 residues. The CDR3 nucleotides read TGTGCCATCAGTCGACAGTCGGCAGGGCCCCAGCATTTT. This gives the protein CAISRQSAGPQHF.

V and J are TRBV6-5 and TRBJ1-5, with D maybe TRBD1 (5 bases). The germline V and J ends were trimmed by 0 bases and 6 bases, with 9 bases remaining between them. This CDR3 spans 14 amino acids. Germline CDR1 reads MNHEY; CDR2 reads SVGAGI. The CDR3 region is CASSYSTGGQPQHF. CDR3 coding DNA: TGTGCCAGCAGTTACTCGACGGGGGGTCAGCCCCAGCATTTT.

J is TRBJ1-1 and V is TRBV5-1; D is ambiguous. The length of the CDR3 is 16 residues. Per the germline V gene, CDR1 is SGHRS and CDR2 is YFSETQ. Trimming shortened V by 4 bases and J by 0 bases, and 16 bases separated the two germline ends. The CDR3 region has the DNA TGCGCCAGCAGCCCAGCCGGTTTCTTGATGAACACTGAAGCTTTCTTT. Translating it yields CASSPAGFLMNTEAFF.

This clone was recorded once. The rearrangement joins TRBV20-1 to TRBJ1-2; weak D call: TRBD1 (5 bases). Germline CDR1 is DFQATT and CDR2 is SNEGSKA (reference sequence). V shed 6 bases and J shed 1 base, with 6 bases lying between them. The CDR3 runs 11 residues. CDR3 DNA sequence: TGCAGTGCCGACAGTAACTATGGCTACACCTTC. Translated: CSADSNYGYTF.

The chain uses TRBV7-6 and TRBJ2-1; a weak D match, TRBD2 (5 bases). The length of the CDR3 is 14 residues. The germline gives CDR1 SGHVS, CDR2 FNYEAQ. The V end was cut by 1 base, the J end by 5 bases, with 9 bases between. DNA of the CDR3: TGTGCCAGCAGCTTAGGAGGGCCGAACAATGAGCAGTTCTTC. Protein sequence: CASSLGGPNNEQFF.

J is TRBJ2-2 and V is TRBV5-1; 9 nucleotides align to TRBD1. Germline CDR1 SGHRS, CDR2 YFSETQ. V gave up 6 bases and J gave up 6 bases; unmatched junction bases: 3. The CDR3 sequence is 13 residues long. CDR3 sequence reads: CASNTGGSGELFF. CDR3 sequence (DNA): TGCGCCAGCAATACAGGGGGCTCCGGGGAGCTGTTTTTT.

The rearrangement uses TRBV29-1 and TRBJ1-1; 8 bases map to TRBD1. This CDR3 has 10 amino acids. Germline CDR1 reads SQVTM; CDR2 reads ANQGSEA. V gave up 7 bases and J gave up 7 bases; unmatched junction bases: 2. The CDR3 nucleotides are TGCAGCGGAGGACAGGGTGAAGCTTTCTTT. Translation gives CSGGQGEAFF. Full variable domain (missing parts from reference TRBV29-1 and TRBJ1-1): SAVISQKPSRDICQRGTSLTIQCQVDSQVTMMFWYRQQPGQSLTLIATANQGSEATYESGFVIDKFPISRPNLTFSTLTVSNMSPEDSSIYLCSGGQGEAFFGQGTRLTVV.

This chain uses TRBV6-5 with TRBJ2-5; TRBD1 aligns across 7 bases. V shed 8 bases, J shed 1 base, and the junction held 10 bases outside the gene matches. CDR3 length: 15 residues. Germline values: CDR1 MNHEY, CDR2 SVGAGI. The CDR3 loop is CASVRDSYFQETQYF. The CDR3 DNA reads TGTGCCAGCGTAAGGGACAGTTACTTCCAAGAGACCCAGTACTTC.

This chain connects TRBV11-2 to TRBJ2-1; 8 bases agree with TRBD2. Germline CDR1 and CDR2: SGHAT and FQNNGV. V lost 4 bases and J lost 2; bases outside the gene matches: 4. CDR3 size: 15 residues. The DNA of the CDR3 is TGTGCCAGCAGCTCCCAGCGGGGGACCTACAATGAGCAGTTCTTC. Encoded protein: CASSSQRGTYNEQFF.

The chain recombines TRBV5-1 with TRBJ2-5; D is unresolved. Germline V gene data show CDR1 as SGHRS and CDR2 as YFSETQ. V was trimmed by 3 bases and J by 5 bases, leaving 8 bases between them. CDR3 length: 12 amino acids. The CDR3 DNA is TGCGCCAGCAGCTCGGGCGAGGAGACCCAGTACTTC. Its protein product is CASSSGEETQYF.